This T cell receptor (beta chain) was found in a study of cytomegalovirus exposure and HLA in healthy donors. General study results and limits: In a later analysis, productive TCRs from donors in an Asian-associated ancestry cluster reportedly carried fewer N-insertions than the cohort mean. An analysis was carried out at a later point. It showed that HLA-associated TCR beta chains were more clonally expanded than equally common non-associated chains.

The count of this clone is one. The antigen is not known. Both 60 Vbeta primers and 13 Jbeta primers went into the PCR. Original processing methods: In a later analysis, some 80 million unique TCR beta chains included roughly 11 million shared by two or more donors. Assay used: immunoSEQ multiplex PCR; TCRdb lists only in-frame clones, some missing. The V and J calls and the clone size are those of that table, but D and trimming were determined from the DNA. The sample has over 150,000 clones; approximately 72% are singletons. Trimming took off 6 bases at V and 2 bases at J, with 16 bases between the two ends. The germline V gene has CDR1 MNHEY and CDR2 SMNVEV (reference sequence). This CDR3 contains 15 residues.

Sequencing was done on a sample of PBMCs. This rearrangement joins TRBV27 to TRBJ1-2; a possible D gene is TRBD1 (6 bases). The source is a man aged 18 to 30 in good health and CMV-seronegative. The CDR3 bases are TGTGCCAGCAGGGAGGAGGGGGGGCGAAACTATGGCTACACCTTC. Amino acids: CASREEGGRNYGYTF.